The 5 T cell receptor beta chains presented below share a single source sample, sequenced in a study of PD-1 blockade in classical Hodgkin lymphoma. Profiled with immunoSEQ multiplex PCR; TCRdb holds only in-frame clones, not every one. The sample lists 90,000 to 95,000 clones, approximately 89% seen once, with roughly 10% in the top ten. Every patient was affected by relapse after autologous stem cell transplantation, while exposure to brentuximab vedotin was not uniform. This material consisted of peripheral blood mononuclear cells (PBMCs), taken before the second cycle of nivolumab. These receptors originate from a human donor with classical Hodgkin lymphoma.

This clone was seen a single time. The chain links TRBV19 to TRBJ2-7; D unclear. This CDR3 spans 13 amino acids. The germline V gene encodes CDR1 LNHDA and CDR2 SQIVND (reference sequence). The V and J ends lost 5 bases and 7 bases respectively, with 15 bases between them. The CDR3 loop reads CASSPIHLREQYF. The CDR3, as DNA: TGTGCCAGTAGTCCCATCCACCTCAGGGAGCAGTACTTC.

The chain carries TRBV9 and TRBJ1-3, with no clear D. From germline, CDR1 is SGDLS and CDR2 YYNGEE. Deletions cut 3 bases from V and 0 bases from J, with 7 bases between. This CDR3 has 14 residues. The CDR3 DNA reads TGTGCCAGCAGCGACAGCCACTCTGGAAACACCATATATTTT. It codes for CASSDSHSGNTIYF.

The chain is built from TRBV19 and TRBJ1-2; D call uncertain. Germline CDR1 is LNHDA and CDR2 is SQIVND (reference sequence). Trimming removed 5 bases at V and 8 bases at J, with 12 bases between. CDR3 length: 12 amino acids. This CDR3 is CASSPGRPGYTF. The CDR3 nucleotides read TGTGCCAGTAGTCCCGGACGGCCCGGCTACACCTTC.

The rearrangement uses TRBV29-1 and TRBJ2-7; D possibly uses TRBD1 or TRBD2 (6 bases each). Germline V gene data show CDR1 as SQVTM and CDR2 as ANQGSEA. V lost 1 base and J lost 2, with 9 bases in between. The CDR3 has 13 residues. The CDR3 reads CSVEGGGTYEQYF. The CDR3 nucleotides are TGCAGCGTTGAAGGAGGGGGGACCTACGAGCAGTACTTC.

V and J are TRBV5-5 and TRBJ1-2; D ambiguous. The CDR3 length is 12 residues. The V and J ends lost 2 bases and 7 bases respectively, with 9 bases between them. Germline CDR1 is SGHKS and CDR2 is YYEKEE (reference sequence). The CDR3 nucleotides read TGTGCCAGCAGCTTAGTAGGGAGTGGCTACACCTTC. Translated, it gives CASSLVGSGYTF.